The present T cell receptor beta chain was sequenced within a study of T cell responses to AZD1222 COVID-19 vaccine. Whole-study findings and limits: Only after the peak T cell response were repertoires sampled. It should be noted that donors were predominantly white British and more often female, and clonal diversity was possibly underestimated. The study found Spike-specific TCR breadth and depth rose after two AZD1222 doses.

Clones were sequenced by immunoSEQ multiplex PCR, and TCRdb holds only the in-frame ones, with some missing. The sample consists of about 86,000 clones, around nine tenths of them appearing once. Pooling of second doses given at about 4 or about 12 weeks was done. The CDR3 has 16 residues. Trimming took 0 bases from V and 3 from J, leaving 12 bases between them. From germline, CDR1 is MNHEY and CDR2 SMNVEV (reference sequence). About this clone: Its antigen is not known.

The sequence came from an adult who received the AZD1222 COVID-19 vaccine. The chain carries TRBV27 and TRBJ2-1; no clear D gene. The sample here was peripheral blood, taken 28 days after the second AZD1222 dose. This chain's CDR3 is CASSLSVGRNYNEQFF. The CDR3 DNA sequence: TGTGCCAGCAGTTTATCGGTTGGCAGAAACTACAATGAGCAGTTCTTC.